This T cell receptor (beta chain) came from a study of PD-1 blockade in classical Hodgkin lymphoma. Specified time point: cycle 4 day 1 (C4D1), after about 6 weeks of nivolumab. Brentuximab vedotin exposure varied among the patients, all of whom had relapsed after autologous stem cell transplantation. TCRdb's copy holds only in-frame clones and misses some; the assay was immunoSEQ multiplex PCR. The repertoire holds 50,000 or so clones, with roughly 86% as singletons. The receptor's source is a human donor with classical Hodgkin lymphoma. Sequences were derived from peripheral blood mononuclear cells (PBMCs), sampled before the fourth cycle of nivolumab.

CDR3 DNA: TGTGCCAGCAGTGCCAGACACTCTGGAAACACCATATATTTT. Amino acids: CASSARHSGNTIYF. This chain uses TRBV2 with TRBJ1-3, with D unresolved. V dropped 4 bases and J dropped 0 bases, with 7 bases sitting between them. The CDR3 loop spans 14 amino acids. Germline CDR1 and CDR2: SNHLY and FYNNEI.